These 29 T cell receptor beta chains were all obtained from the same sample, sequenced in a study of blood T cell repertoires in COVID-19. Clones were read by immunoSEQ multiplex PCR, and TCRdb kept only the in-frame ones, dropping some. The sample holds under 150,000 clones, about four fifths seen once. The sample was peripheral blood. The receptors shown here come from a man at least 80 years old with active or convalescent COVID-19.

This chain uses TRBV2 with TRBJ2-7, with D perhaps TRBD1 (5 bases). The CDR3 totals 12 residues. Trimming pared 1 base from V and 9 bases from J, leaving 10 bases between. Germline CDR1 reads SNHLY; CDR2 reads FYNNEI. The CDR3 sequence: CASSEEAGRQYF. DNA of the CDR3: TGTGCCAGCAGTGAAGAGGCAGGGCGGCAGTACTTC. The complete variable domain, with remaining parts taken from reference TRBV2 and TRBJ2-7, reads EPEVTQTPSHQVTQMGQEVILRCVPISNHLYFYWYRQILGQKVEFLVSFYNNEISEKSEIFDDQFSVERPDGSNFTLKIRSTKLEDSAMYFCASSEEAGRQYFGPGTRLTVT.

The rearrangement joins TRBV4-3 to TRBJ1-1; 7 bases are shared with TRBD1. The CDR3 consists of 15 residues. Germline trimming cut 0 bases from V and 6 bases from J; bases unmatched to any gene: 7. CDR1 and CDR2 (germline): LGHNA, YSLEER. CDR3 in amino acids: CASSQDQWGQSEAFF. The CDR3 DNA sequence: TGCGCCAGCAGCCAAGATCAGTGGGGACAGTCTGAAGCTTTCTTT.

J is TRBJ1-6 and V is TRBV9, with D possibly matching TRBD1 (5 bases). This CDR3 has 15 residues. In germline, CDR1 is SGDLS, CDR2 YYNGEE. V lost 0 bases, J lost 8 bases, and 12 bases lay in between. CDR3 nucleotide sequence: TGTGCCAGCAGCGTAGAAGGGGTAGGCTATTCACCCCTCCACTTT. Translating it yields CASSVEGVGYSPLHF.

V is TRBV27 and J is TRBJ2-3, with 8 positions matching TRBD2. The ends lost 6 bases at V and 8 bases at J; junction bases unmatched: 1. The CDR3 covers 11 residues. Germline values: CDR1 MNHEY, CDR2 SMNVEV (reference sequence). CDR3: CASSGGATQYF. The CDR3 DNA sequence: TGTGCCAGCAGCGGGGGGGCTACGCAGTATTTT.

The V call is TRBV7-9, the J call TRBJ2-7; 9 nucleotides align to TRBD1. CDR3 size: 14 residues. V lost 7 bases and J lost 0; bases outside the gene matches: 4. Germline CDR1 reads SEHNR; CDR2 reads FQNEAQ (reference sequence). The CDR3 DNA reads TGTGCCAGCACAGGACAGGGGAGCTCCTACGAGCAGTACTTC. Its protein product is CASTGQGSSYEQYF.

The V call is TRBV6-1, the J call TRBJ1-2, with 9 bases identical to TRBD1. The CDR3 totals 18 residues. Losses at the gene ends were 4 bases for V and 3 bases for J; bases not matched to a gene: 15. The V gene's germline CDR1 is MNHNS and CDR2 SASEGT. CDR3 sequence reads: CASSGLTPGQGLDYGYTF. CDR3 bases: TGTGCCAGCAGTGGCCTCACCCCGGGACAGGGCCTTGACTATGGCTACACCTTC.

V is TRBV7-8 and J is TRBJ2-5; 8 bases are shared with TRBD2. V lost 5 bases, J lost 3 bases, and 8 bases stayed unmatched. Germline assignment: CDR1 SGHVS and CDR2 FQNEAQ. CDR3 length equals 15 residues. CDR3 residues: CASSPRGSGEETQYF. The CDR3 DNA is TGTGCCAGCAGCCCGAGGGGTAGCGGGGAAGAGACCCAGTACTTC.

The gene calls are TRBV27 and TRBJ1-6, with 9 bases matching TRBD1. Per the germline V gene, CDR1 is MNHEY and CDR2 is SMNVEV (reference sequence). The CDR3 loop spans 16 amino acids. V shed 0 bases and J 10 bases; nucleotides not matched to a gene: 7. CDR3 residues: CASSLSPGQGWSPLHF. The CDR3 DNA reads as TGTGCCAGCAGTTTATCACCGGGACAGGGCTGGTCACCCCTCCACTTT.

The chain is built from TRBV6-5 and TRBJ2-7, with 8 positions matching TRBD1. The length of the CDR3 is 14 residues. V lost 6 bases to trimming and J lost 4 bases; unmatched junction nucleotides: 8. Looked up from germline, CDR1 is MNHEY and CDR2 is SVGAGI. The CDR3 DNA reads TGTGCCAGCAGGAACCGACAGGGGAGTTACGAGCAGTACTTC. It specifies CASRNRQGSYEQYF.

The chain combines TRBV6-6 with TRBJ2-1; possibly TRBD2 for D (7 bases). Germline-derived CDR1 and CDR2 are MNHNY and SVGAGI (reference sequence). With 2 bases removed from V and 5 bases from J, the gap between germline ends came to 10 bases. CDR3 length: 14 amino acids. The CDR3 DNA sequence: TGTGCCAGCAGTTACGGGGGGGCCAACAATGAGCAGTTCTTC. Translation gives CASSYGGANNEQFF.

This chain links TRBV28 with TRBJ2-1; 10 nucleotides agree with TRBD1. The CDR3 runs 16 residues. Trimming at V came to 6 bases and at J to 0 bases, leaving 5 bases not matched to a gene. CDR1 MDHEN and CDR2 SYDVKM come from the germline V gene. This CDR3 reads CASRTGQGSSYNEQFF. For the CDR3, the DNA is TGTGCCAGCAGGACGGGACAGGGGAGCTCCTACAATGAGCAGTTCTTC.

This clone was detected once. CDR3 amino acids: CASSLAAGTGNTIYF. DNA for the CDR3: TGTGCCAGTAGTCTCGCGGCGGGGACTGGAAACACCATATATTTT. This sequence joins TRBV19 and TRBJ1-3; D is undetermined. Between the trimmed V and J ends, which lost 5 bases and 2 bases, there was a span of 13 bases. There are 15 residues in the CDR3. Germline CDR1 and CDR2: LNHDA and SQIVND (reference sequence).

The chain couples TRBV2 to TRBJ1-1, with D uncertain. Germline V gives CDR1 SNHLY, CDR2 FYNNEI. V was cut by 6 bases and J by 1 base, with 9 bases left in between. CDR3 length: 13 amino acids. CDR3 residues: CASSKEKNTEAFF. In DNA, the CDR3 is TGTGCCAGCAGCAAGGAGAAGAACACTGAAGCTTTCTTT. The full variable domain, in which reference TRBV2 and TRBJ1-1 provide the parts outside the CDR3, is EPEVTQTPSHQVTQMGQEVILRCVPISNHLYFYWYRQILGQKVEFLVSFYNNEISEKSEIFDDQFSVERPDGSNFTLKIRSTKLEDSAMYFCASSKEKNTEAFFGQGTRLTVV.

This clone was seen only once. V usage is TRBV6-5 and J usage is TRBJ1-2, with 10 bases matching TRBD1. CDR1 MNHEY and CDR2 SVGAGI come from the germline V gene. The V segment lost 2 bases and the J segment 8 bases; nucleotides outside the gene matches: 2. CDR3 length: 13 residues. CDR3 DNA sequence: TGTGCCAGCAGTTACGGGACAGGGGTCGGCTACACCTTC. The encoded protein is CASSYGTGVGYTF.

The CDR3 DNA reads as TGTGCCAGCAGCCAAGATCGTGTCTATGCTTACGAGCAGTACTTC. Translating gives CASSQDRVYAYEQYF. The genes are TRBV3-1 (or the pseudogene TRBV3-2) and TRBJ2-7; no reliable D call. CDR1 and CDR2 (germline): LGHDT, YNNKEL (reference sequence). The CDR3 extends over 15 amino acids. Trimming took 0 bases from V and 4 from J, leaving 13 bases between them.

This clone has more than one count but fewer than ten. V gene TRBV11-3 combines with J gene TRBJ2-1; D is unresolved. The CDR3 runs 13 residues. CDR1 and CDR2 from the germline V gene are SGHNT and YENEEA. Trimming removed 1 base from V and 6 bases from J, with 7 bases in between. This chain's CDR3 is CASSLGDGNEQFF. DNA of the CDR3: TGTGCCAGCAGCTTAGGAGATGGCAATGAGCAGTTCTTC.

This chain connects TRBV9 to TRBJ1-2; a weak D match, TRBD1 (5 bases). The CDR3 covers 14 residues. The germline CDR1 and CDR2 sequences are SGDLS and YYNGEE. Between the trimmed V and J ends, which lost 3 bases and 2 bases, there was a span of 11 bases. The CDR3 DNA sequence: TGTGCCAGCAGCGCCGGGGGGACCAACTATGGCTACACCTTC. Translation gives CASSAGGTNYGYTF.

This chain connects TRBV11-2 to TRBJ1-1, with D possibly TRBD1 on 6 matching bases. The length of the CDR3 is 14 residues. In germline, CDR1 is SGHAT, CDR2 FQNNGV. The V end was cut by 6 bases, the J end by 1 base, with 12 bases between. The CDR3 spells CASSPGGANTEAFF. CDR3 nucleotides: TGTGCCAGCAGTCCTGGGGGGGCGAACACTGAAGCTTTCTTT.

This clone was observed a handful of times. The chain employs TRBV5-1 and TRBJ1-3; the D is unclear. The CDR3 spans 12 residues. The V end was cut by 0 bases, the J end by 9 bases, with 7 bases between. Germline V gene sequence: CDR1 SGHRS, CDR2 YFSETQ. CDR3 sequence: CASSLAGSTIYF. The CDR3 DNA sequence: TGCGCCAGCAGCTTGGCGGGGAGCACCATATATTTT.

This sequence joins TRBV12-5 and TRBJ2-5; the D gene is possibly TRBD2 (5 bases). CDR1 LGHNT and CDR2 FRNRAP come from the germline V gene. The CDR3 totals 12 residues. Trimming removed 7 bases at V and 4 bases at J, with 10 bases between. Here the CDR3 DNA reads TGTGCTAGTGCCGATCGGGGAGAGACCCAGTACTTC. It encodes CASADRGETQYF.

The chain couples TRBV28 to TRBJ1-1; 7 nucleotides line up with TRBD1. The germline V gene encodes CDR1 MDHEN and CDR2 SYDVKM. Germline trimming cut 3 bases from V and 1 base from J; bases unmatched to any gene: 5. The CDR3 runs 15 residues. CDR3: CASSLLGQTNTEAFF. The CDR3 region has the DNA TGTGCCAGCAGTTTGCTGGGACAGACGAACACTGAAGCTTTCTTT.

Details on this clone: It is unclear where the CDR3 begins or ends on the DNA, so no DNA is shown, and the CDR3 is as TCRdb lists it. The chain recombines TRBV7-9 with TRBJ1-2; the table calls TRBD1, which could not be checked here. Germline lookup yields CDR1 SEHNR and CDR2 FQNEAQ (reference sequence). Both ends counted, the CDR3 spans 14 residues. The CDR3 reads CASSFGQGAAIGTF.

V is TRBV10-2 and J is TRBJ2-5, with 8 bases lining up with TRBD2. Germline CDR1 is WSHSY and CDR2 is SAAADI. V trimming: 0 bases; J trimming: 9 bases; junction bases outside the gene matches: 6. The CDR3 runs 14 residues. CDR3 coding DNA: TGCGCCAGCAGTGAGTCGAAGCGGGGGAGGGCCCAGTACTTC. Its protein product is CASSESKRGRAQYF.

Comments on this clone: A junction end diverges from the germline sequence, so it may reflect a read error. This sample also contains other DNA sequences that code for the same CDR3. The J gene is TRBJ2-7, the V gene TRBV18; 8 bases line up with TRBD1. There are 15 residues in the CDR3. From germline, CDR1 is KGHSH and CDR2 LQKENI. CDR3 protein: CASSPLAGGQGEQYF. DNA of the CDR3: TGTGCCAGCTCACCCTTGGCAGGGGGCCAAGGAGAGCAATACTTC.

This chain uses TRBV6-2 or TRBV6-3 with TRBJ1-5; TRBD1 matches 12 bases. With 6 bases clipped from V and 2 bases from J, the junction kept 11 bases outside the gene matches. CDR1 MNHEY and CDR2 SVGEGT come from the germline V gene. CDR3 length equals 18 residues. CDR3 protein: CASSSGTGGGRGNQPQHF. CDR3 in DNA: TGTGCCAGCAGCTCCGGGACAGGGGGCGGACGGGGCAATCAGCCCCAGCATTTT.

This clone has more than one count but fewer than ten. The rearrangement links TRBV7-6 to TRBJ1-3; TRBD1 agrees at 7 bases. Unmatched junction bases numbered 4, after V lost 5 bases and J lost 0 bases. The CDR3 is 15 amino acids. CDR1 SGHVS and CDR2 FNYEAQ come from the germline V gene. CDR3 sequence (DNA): TGTGCCAGCAGCCGAGGGACAGCCTCTGGAAACACCATATATTTT. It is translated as CASSRGTASGNTIYF.

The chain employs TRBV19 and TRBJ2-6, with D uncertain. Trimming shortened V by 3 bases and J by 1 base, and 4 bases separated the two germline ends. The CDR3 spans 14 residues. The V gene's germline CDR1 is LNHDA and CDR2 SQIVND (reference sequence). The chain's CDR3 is CASSMSSGANVLTF. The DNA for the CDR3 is TGTGCCAGTAGTATGTCGTCTGGGGCCAACGTCCTGACTTTC.

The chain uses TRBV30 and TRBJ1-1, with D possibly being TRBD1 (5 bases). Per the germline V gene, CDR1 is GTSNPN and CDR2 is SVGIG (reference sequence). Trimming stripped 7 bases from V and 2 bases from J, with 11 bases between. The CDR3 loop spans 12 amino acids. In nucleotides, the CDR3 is TGTGCCTCTCGGACACTTAACACTGAAGCTTTCTTT. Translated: CASRTLNTEAFF.

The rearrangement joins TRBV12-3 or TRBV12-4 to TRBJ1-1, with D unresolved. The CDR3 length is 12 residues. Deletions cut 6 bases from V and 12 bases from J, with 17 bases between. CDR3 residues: CASRSSSPSTFF. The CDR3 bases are TGTGCCAGCAGATCGTCGTCCCCGTCTACTTTCTTT.